These T cell receptor beta chains were read from a single sample in a study of OX40 agonist ivuxolimab in advanced cancers. Libraries were prepared by immunoSEQ multiplex PCR; TCRdb keeps only in-frame clonotypes and omits some of them. The table records 15,000 to 20,000 clones, more than 85% of them present only once. The sample in question was CD4+ or CD8+ T cells sorted from blood, obtained in a trial of the OX40 agonist ivuxolimab. The source of these receptors is an adult with an advanced solid tumor such as melanoma, head and neck, liver or kidney cancer. CDR3s include the opening cysteine and the closing phenylalanine or tryptophan. A D gene is named only where the DNA matches it firmly. Where a row states a size, it is once, few, many or the class of an expanded clone; other rows omit it.

d_gene	abundance	v_gene	j_gene	CDR3aa	CDR3nt
TRBD1	-	TRBV6-1	TRBJ1-2	CASSSTGVDYGYTF	TGTGCCAGCAGTTCGACAGGGGTCGACTATGGCTACACCTTC
-	-	TRBV15	TRBJ2-7	CATSRDPMGSGHEQYF	TGTGCCACCAGCAGAGACCCGATGGGCAGCGGCCACGAGCAGTACTTC
-	medium-sized	TRBV6-6	TRBJ1-5	CASRPEVGSNQPQHF	TGTGCCAGCAGACCGGAAGTGGGGAGCAATCAGCCCCAGCATTTT
-	-	TRBV13	TRBJ2-3	CASSPADQSTDTQYF	TGTGCCAGCAGCCCGGCGGACCAGAGCACAGATACGCAGTATTTT
-	-	TRBV12-2	TRBJ2-1	CASSPGSAAYNEQFF	TGTGCAAGTAGCCCGGGCAGTGCGGCCTACAATGAGCAGTTCTTC
-	-	TRBV9	TRBJ2-3	CASNPSGTDTQYF	TGTGCCAGCAATCCATCTGGCACAGATACGCAGTATTTT
TRBD1	-	TRBV7-9	TRBJ1-2	CASSWRAGGATGSGYTF	TGTGCCAGCAGCTGGAGGGCAGGGGGCGCAACCGGTAGTGGCTACACCTTC
TRBD2	-	TRBV5-4	TRBJ2-1	CASSLAGGTYNEQFF	TGTGCCAGCAGCTTGGCGGGGGGGACTTACAATGAGCAGTTCTTC
-	-	TRBV29-1	TRBJ2-6	CSVRAGANVLTF	TGCAGCGTTAGGGCTGGGGCCAACGTCCTGACTTTC
TRBD2	-	TRBV4-2	TRBJ2-7	CASSPIAGDKDEQYF	TGTGCCAGCAGCCCGATAGCGGGAGACAAGGACGAGCAGTACTTC
TRBD1	-	TRBV6-1	TRBJ2-7	CASMRDSSYEQYF	TGTGCCAGCATGAGGGACAGCTCCTACGAGCAGTACTTC
-	-	TRBV11-2	TRBJ2-1	CASSSPGRGSGSYNEQFF	TGTGCCAGCAGCTCCCCCGGCCGGGGGAGCGGCTCCTACAATGAGCAGTTCTTC
-	-	TRBV11-2	TRBJ2-1	CASSFEGTLLTGNEQFF	TGTGCCAGCAGCTTTGAAGGGACTCTGCTGACAGGGAATGAGCAGTTCTTC